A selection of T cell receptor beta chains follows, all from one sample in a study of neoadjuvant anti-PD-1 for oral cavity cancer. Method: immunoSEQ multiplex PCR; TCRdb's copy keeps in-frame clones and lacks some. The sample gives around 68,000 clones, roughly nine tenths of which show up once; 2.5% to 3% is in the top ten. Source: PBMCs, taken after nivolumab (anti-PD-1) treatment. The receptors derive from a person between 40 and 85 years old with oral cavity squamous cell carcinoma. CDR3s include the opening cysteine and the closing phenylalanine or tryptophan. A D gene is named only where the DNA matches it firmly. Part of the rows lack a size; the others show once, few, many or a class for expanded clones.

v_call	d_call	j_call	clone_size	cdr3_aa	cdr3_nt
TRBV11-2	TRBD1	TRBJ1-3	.	CASSLGAGDRVLGNTIYF	TGTGCCAGCAGCTTAGGGGCGGGGGACAGGGTCCTTGGAAACACCATATATTTT
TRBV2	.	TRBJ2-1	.	CASSGGSSYNEQFF	TGTGCCAGCAGTGGGGGGAGCTCCTACAATGAGCAGTTCTTC
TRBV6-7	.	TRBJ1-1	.	CASSYPRFGGGNTEAFF	TGTGCCAGCAGTTACCCCCGCTTCGGAGGGGGGAACACTGAAGCTTTCTTT
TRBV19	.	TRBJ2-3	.	CASCWSATDTQYF	TGTGCCAGTTGCTGGTCTGCCACAGATACGCAGTATTTT
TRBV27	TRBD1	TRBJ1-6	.	CASSLSVTGVDSPLHF	TGTGCCAGCAGTTTATCGGTGACAGGGGTCGATTCACCCCTCCACTTT
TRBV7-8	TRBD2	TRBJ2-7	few	CASSPYLAGVFYEQYF	TGTGCCAGCAGCCCCTATCTAGCGGGAGTCTTTTACGAGCAGTACTTC
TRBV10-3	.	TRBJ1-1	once	CAISRDLRNTEAFF	TGTGCCATCAGCCGGGACCTCCGGAACACTGAAGCTTTCTTT
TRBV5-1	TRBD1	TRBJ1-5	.	CASSLTGQGGNQPQHF	TGCGCCAGCAGCTTGACCGGACAGGGAGGCAATCAGCCCCAGCATTTT
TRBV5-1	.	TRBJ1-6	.	CASSGQVGDSPLHF	TGCGCCAGCAGCGGGCAGGTGGGGGATTCACCCCTCCACTTT
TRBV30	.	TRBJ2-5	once	CAWGQGRGAQYF	TGTGCCTGGGGCCAAGGCAGGGGGGCCCAGTACTTC
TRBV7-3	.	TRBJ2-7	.	CASSLRRDPLEEQYF	TGTGCCAGCAGCTTACGCCGGGACCCTTTGGAGGAGCAGTACTTC
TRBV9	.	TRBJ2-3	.	CASSVGRFGTDTQYF	TGTGCCAGCAGCGTCGGGAGATTTGGCACAGATACGCAGTATTTT
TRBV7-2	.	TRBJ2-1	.	CASSPEVGEQFF	TGTGCCAGCAGCCCGGAGGTAGGTGAGCAGTTCTTC
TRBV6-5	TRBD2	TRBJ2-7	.	CASSSGRAYEQYF	TGTGCCAGCAGTTCCGGGAGGGCCTACGAGCAGTACTTC
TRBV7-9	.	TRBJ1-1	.	CASSLRGWLDTEAFF	TGTGCCAGCAGCTTACGGGGCTGGTTAGACACTGAAGCTTTCTTT
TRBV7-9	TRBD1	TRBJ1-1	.	CASSLGQGGGAFF	TGTGCCAGCAGCTTAGGACAGGGTGGGGGTGCTTTCTTT
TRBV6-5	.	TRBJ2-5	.	CASSFHPLQETQYF	TGTGCCAGCAGTTTTCATCCACTCCAGGAGACCCAGTACTTC
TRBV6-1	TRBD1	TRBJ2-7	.	CASRLLRGLYEQYF	TGTGCCAGCAGGTTGTTGAGGGGGCTCTACGAGCAGTACTTC
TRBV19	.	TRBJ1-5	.	CASTPYSGTQPQHF	TGTGCCAGTACCCCGTATTCGGGGACTCAGCCCCAGCATTTT
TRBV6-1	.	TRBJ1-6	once	CASRETGTAPFGSPLHF	TGTGCCAGCAGAGAAACCGGGACCGCACCTTTCGGGTCACCCCTCCACTTT
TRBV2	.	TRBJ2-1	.	CASSESRDNEQFF	TGTGCCAGCAGTGAATCCAGAGACAATGAGCAGTTCTTC
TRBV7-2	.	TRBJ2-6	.	CASSKDRLLSGANVLTF	TGTGCCAGCAGCAAAGACAGGCTACTCTCTGGGGCCAACGTCCTGACTTTC
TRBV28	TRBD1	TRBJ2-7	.	CASRGQGAYEQYF	TGTGCCAGCAGGGGACAGGGGGCCTACGAGCAGTACTTC
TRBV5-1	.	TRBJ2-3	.	CASSPGTDTQYF	TGCGCCAGCAGCCCCGGCACAGATACGCAGTATTTT